This paragraph covers one TCR beta chain sequence. The data were obtained in a study of Ad26.COV2.S vaccination and SARS-CoV-2 variants. Overall study context: Ad26.COV2.S was injected intramuscularly once or twice, 56 days apart.

The germline V gene encodes CDR1 LGHNA and CDR2 YSLEER. V gave up 0 bases and J gave up 3 bases; unmatched junction bases: 7. The CDR3 is 16 amino acids. This sample's treatment: 15 to 20 received Ad26.COV2.S at low or high dose, single or two shots; several received placebo; per-sample allocation not given. Day 63 following the first vaccine or placebo injection was when the samples were taken. Using immunoSEQ multiplex PCR, the repertoire was profiled, and TCRdb retains in-frame clones only, with some absent. Of about 480,000 clones in the sample, about 83% were seen once. Sequences were derived from peripheral blood, sampled in a trial of Ad26.COV2.S vaccine versus placebo. This chain connects TRBV4-3 to TRBJ1-2; 7 bases agree with TRBD1. This receptor was identified in a person aged 18-65 years who received the Ad26.COV2.S COVID-19 vaccine or a placebo. The CDR3 DNA sequence: TGCGCCAGCAGCCAAGATTTGGTCGGGACAGACTATGGCTACACCTTC. Translating it yields CASSQDLVGTDYGYTF.